This T cell receptor (beta chain) is drawn from a study of T cells after yellow fever vaccination. TCRdb analysed the 5' RACE reads with MiXCR anew, one entry per CDR3 protein. The sample has approximately 61,000 distinct CDR3 sequences; more than 5.5% are singletons. The V gene end was trimmed by 0 bases and the J gene end by 10 bases; junction bases not matched to a gene: 12. The germline CDR1 and CDR2 sequences are SGDLS and YYNGEE. The CDR3 runs 16 residues. This clonotype was observed many times. The rearrangement uses TRBV9 and TRBJ2-1; 8 positions match TRBD2. This clonotype was obtained from a man aged 18 to 35 who received the YFV17D yellow fever vaccine. This specimen consisted of CD8+ T cells sorted from PBMCs, obtained on the day of the first yellow fever vaccination. The CDR3 region has the DNA TGTGCCAGCAGCGTAGTAGGCAAGAAGCCGGGAGGGGAGCAGTTCTTC. Translating gives CASSVVGKKPGGEQFF.